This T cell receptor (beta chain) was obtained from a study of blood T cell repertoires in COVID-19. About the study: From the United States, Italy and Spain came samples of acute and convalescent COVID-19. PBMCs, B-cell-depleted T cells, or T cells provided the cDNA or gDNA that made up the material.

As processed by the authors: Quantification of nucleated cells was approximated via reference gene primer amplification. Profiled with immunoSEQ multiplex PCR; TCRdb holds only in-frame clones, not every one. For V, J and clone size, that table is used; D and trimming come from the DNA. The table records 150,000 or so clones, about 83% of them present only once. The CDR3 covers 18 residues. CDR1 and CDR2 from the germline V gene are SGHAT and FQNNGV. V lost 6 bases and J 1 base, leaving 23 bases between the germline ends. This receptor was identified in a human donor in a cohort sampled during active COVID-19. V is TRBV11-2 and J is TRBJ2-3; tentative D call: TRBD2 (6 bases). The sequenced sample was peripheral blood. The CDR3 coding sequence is TGTGCCAGCAGTGGTCGGGCCGGTCCGGGAGATGGCACAGATACGCAGTATTTT. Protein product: CASSGRAGPGDGTDTQYF.